The subject of this entry is one T cell receptor beta chain. What it binds is unknown. These data originate in a study of T cell responses to AZD1222 COVID-19 vaccine. Study findings and constraints: Compared with day 0, the breadth and depth of the Spike-specific TCR repertoire rose significantly after two doses of AZD1222. Donors, mostly white British, included more females; clonal diversity was possibly underestimated.

CDR3 size: 15 residues. Germline CDR1 and CDR2: SEHNR and FQNEAQ (reference sequence). V lost 3 bases and J lost 3; bases outside the gene matches: 5. Assay used: immunoSEQ multiplex PCR; TCRdb lists only in-frame clones, some missing. This repertoire shows some 130,000 clones, around 90% found once; its top ten account for approximately 0.98%. The chain is built from TRBV7-9 and TRBJ1-3; 7 bases fit TRBD1. The receptor comes from an adult who received the AZD1222 COVID-19 vaccine. Here the sequenced sample was peripheral blood, taken 28 days after the second AZD1222 dose. CDR3 amino acids: CASSFTGEDGNTIYF. The CDR3 DNA reads TGTGCCAGCAGCTTTACAGGGGAGGATGGAAACACCATATATTTT. The full variable domain, with the rest looked up from reference TRBV7-9 and TRBJ1-3, is DTGVSQNPRHKITKRGQNVTFRCDPISEHNRLYWYRQTLGQGPEFLTYFQNEAQLEKSRLLSDRFSAERPKGSFSTLEIQRTEQGDSAMYLCASSFTGEDGNTIYFGEGSWLTVV.